One T cell receptor (beta chain) is described in this entry. Its antigen remains unknown. The treatment here: oral pan-JAK inhibitor, 5-10 mg twice daily. The source of the sample is a study of CD8+ T cells in alopecia areata. Study at large: Scoring treated patients' severity relied on the percentage of scalp area affected.

Per the germline V gene, CDR1 is MNHEY and CDR2 is SMNVEV (reference sequence). V dropped 4 bases and J dropped 0 bases, with 7 bases sitting between them. This CDR3 contains 13 residues. Reverse transcribed after extraction, RNA yielded cDNA as the sequencing template. Sequencing used immunoSEQ multiplex PCR; TCRdb keeps in-frame clones, though not all of them. The sample consists of about 100,000 clones, less than 90% of them appearing once. Study-level points and caveats: Many expanded lesional clones persisted in scalp and blood during tofacitinib treatment. The presence of one nonresponder keeps the tie between baseline CD8+ expansion and response uncertain.

This chain uses TRBV27 with TRBJ2-7, with no clear D. The specimen comprised CD8+ T cells sorted from blood, sampled at week 24, from a patient treated with tofacitinib. The sequence derives from a human donor with alopecia areata. The CDR3 coding sequence is TGTGCCAGCAGTTGGAGCAGCTCCTACGAGCAGTACTTC. It translates to CASSWSSSYEQYF.